These T cell receptor beta chains were read from a single sample in a study of regulatory T cells in long-lasting Graves disease. TCRdb redid the calling of the multiplex PCR reads with MiXCR, one entry per CDR3 protein. Here the sample spans hundreds of thousands of distinct CDR3 sequences, approximately 16% being singletons. These data are also associated with another study on T cells in Graves' hyperthyroidism and ophthalmopathy.

This specimen consisted of peripheral blood mononuclear cells (PBMCs), obtained at new diagnosis, from a patient treated with antithyroid drugs. The origin of the receptors is a young man with Graves disease. Each CDR3 is given with its conserved first and last residue. The order of the fields is V gene, D gene, J gene, CDR3 length, clone size, CDR3 protein, CDR3 DNA. D genes are given only for firm matches. The size field is filled for only some rows; it gives once, few, many or a size class.

TRBV20-1	TRBD2	TRBJ2-3	15	few	CSAGGLAGGTDTQYF	TGCAGTGCCGGGGGACTAGCGGGAGGGACCGATACGCAGTATTTT
TRBV12-3/TRBV12-4	TRBD1	TRBJ2-5	13	few	CASSRQGKQTQYF	TGTGCCAGCAGTCGACAGGGGAAGCAGACCCAGTACTTC
TRBV3-1	.	TRBJ2-7	17	many	CASSQGYRDHSSYEQYF	TGTGCCAGCAGCCAGGGCTACCGGGACCACAGCTCCTACGAGCAGTACTTC
TRBV11-2	TRBD2	TRBJ2-5	15	many	CASSLEIGGRETQYF	TGTGCCAGCAGCTTGGAGATCGGGGGGAGGGAGACCCAGTACTTC
TRBV12-3/TRBV12-4	.	TRBJ2-2	15	many	CASSLDSRISGELFF	TGTGCCAGCAGTTTAGATTCCCGGATTAGCGGGGAGCTGTTTTTT
TRBV15	TRBD2	TRBJ2-3	16	few	CATSRGLAESTDTQYF	TGTGCCACCAGCCGTGGACTAGCGGAAAGCACAGATACGCAGTATTTT
TRBV3-1	.	TRBJ2-5	17	many	CASSQDAPPAYQETQYF	TGTGCCAGCAGCCAAGATGCGCCCCCCGCGTACCAAGAGACCCAGTACTTC
TRBV5-1	TRBD1	TRBJ1-4	16	.	CASSSSGQASNEKLFF	TGCGCCAGCAGCTCCTCAGGACAGGCTTCTAATGAAAAACTGTTTTTT
TRBV28	.	TRBJ1-1	13	many	CASRTRWNTEAFF	TGTGCCAGCAGGACTAGGTGGAACACTGAAGCTTTCTTT
TRBV20-1	.	TRBJ1-1	13	many	CSASRVPNTEAFF	TGCAGTGCTTCCCGGGTTCCGAACACTGAAGCTTTCTTT
TRBV6-2/TRBV6-3	TRBD2	TRBJ2-7	16	many	CASSYSSSGSSYEQYF	TGTGCCAGCAGTTACTCATCTAGCGGGAGCTCCTACGAGCAGTACTTC
TRBV30	.	TRBJ2-3	14	many	CAWSTAGTTDTQYF	TGTGCCTGGAGTACCGCGGGGACTACAGATACGCAGTATTTT
TRBV20-1	.	TRBJ2-7	13	few	CSALRDRDYEQYF	TGCAGTGCTCTCCGGGATCGAGACTACGAGCAGTACTTC
TRBV27	TRBD1	TRBJ1-4	14	few	CASSLQGAAEKLFF	TGTGCCAGCAGTTTACAGGGGGCGGCGGAAAAACTGTTTTTT
TRBV5-5	.	TRBJ1-3	18	.	CASSLARGILPSGNTIYF	TGTGCCAGCAGCTTGGCCCGGGGGATACTACCCTCTGGAAACACCATATATTTT
TRBV20-1	TRBD2	TRBJ2-3	13	many	CSRRGSGTDTQYF	TGCTCCCGGCGGGGGTCAGGCACAGATACGCAGTATTTT
TRBV7-9	.	TRBJ1-4	17	many	CASSLARFASWDEKLFF	TGTGCCAGCAGCTTAGCGCGGTTCGCCTCATGGGACGAAAAACTGTTTTTT
TRBV7-8	TRBD1	TRBJ2-3	14	many	CASSRDRGVDTQYF	TGTGCCAGCAGCCGCGACAGGGGTGTGGATACGCAGTATTTT
TRBV14	TRBD2	TRBJ2-3	15	.	CASGGWLAGEVTQYF	TGTGCCAGCGGGGGCTGGCTAGCGGGAGAGGTTACGCAGTATTTT
TRBV25-1	.	TRBJ1-6	13	.	CASRQDYNSPLHF	TGTGCCAGCAGGCAGGACTATAATTCACCCCTCCACTTT
TRBV13	TRBD2	TRBJ2-3	16	few	CASSMTSERNTDTQYF	TGTGCCAGCAGCATGACTAGCGAAAGAAACACAGATACGCAGTATTTT
TRBV6-1	TRBD2	TRBJ2-1	16	.	CASSRESGRGIDEQFF	TGTGCCAGCAGCCGTGAAAGCGGGAGGGGTATCGATGAGCAGTTCTTC
TRBV10-3	TRBD1	TRBJ2-7	15	.	CAISESVDRGGEQYF	TGTGCCATCAGTGAGTCGGTGGACAGGGGTGGGGAGCAGTACTTC
TRBV11-3	TRBD2	TRBJ2-5	17	many	CASSSGLAGGGQETQYF	TGTGCCAGCAGCTCGGGACTAGCGGGTGGGGGACAAGAGACCCAGTACTTC
TRBV3-1	TRBD2	TRBJ2-1	15	many	CASSQGLAGGSEQFF	TGTGCCAGCAGCCAGGGCCTAGCGGGGGGGAGTGAGCAGTTCTTC
TRBV20-1	.	TRBJ1-1	13	many	CSARFPGVTEAFF	TGCAGTGCTAGATTTCCAGGGGTTACTGAAGCTTTCTTT
TRBV6-2/TRBV6-3	TRBD1	TRBJ1-1	16	.	CASSEALTGDHTEAFF	TGTGCCAGCAGTGAAGCTTTGACAGGGGACCACACTGAAGCTTTCTTT
TRBV7-9	.	TRBJ2-3	13	.	CASSFLSPDTQYF	TGTGCCAGCAGCTTTTTAAGCCCAGATACGCAGTATTTT
TRBV20-1	.	TRBJ1-2	13	.	CSARVSGDRGYTF	TGCAGTGCTAGAGTTTCGGGGGACCGTGGCTACACCTTC
TRBV6-5	TRBD2	TRBJ2-7	18	many	CASSYLRTSGTGPYEQYF	TGTGCCAGCAGTTACTTGAGGACTAGCGGGACGGGGCCCTACGAGCAGTACTTC
TRBV20-1	TRBD2	TRBJ2-1	15	.	CSARGGRASYNEQFF	TGCAGTGCTAGAGGGGGGAGGGCCTCCTACAATGAGCAGTTCTTC
TRBV11-2	.	TRBJ2-5	14	many	CASSIRDHQETQYF	TGTGCCAGCAGCATAAGGGACCATCAAGAGACCCAGTACTTC
TRBV9	.	TRBJ2-7	14	few	CASSVTDISYEQYF	TGTGCCAGCAGCGTAACGGATATATCCTACGAGCAGTACTTC
TRBV19	.	TRBJ2-3	15	few	CASRTGVSGTDTQYF	TGTGCCAGTCGGACGGGGGTTAGTGGCACAGATACGCAGTATTTT
TRBV6-2/TRBV6-3	.	TRBJ2-3	16	many	CASSYPRDRNINTQYF	TGTGCCAGCAGTTACCCCCGGGACCGGAACATAAATACGCAGTATTTT
TRBV13	TRBD2	TRBJ2-5	14	few	CASSNRGEQGTQYF	TGTGCCAGCAGCAACCGGGGGGAGCAAGGGACCCAGTACTTC
TRBV28	.	TRBJ2-1	16	few	CASSLYQGSSYNEQFF	TGTGCCAGCAGTTTATATCAGGGGAGCTCCTACAATGAGCAGTTCTTC
TRBV13	.	TRBJ1-2	16	.	CATSDSRSPRGYGYTF	TGTGCCACCAGTGATTCTCGAAGCCCTCGGGGCTATGGCTACACCTTC
TRBV5-6	.	TRBJ2-7	13	many	CASSFGNTYEQYF	TGTGCCAGCAGCTTCGGGAACACCTACGAGCAGTACTTC
TRBV28	TRBD1	TRBJ1-2	13	many	CASRIQGAYGYTF	TGTGCCAGCAGGATTCAGGGGGCTTATGGCTACACCTTC
TRBV7-9	TRBD2	TRBJ2-7	16	many	CASSHTLRTSSYEQYF	TGTGCCAGCAGCCATACCCTCCGGACTAGCAGCTACGAGCAGTACTTC
TRBV5-1	.	TRBJ1-1	15	few	CASSLDGQWNTEAFF	TGCGCCAGCAGTTTGGATGGACAGTGGAACACTGAAGCTTTCTTT
TRBV27	.	TRBJ1-5	14	many	CASSLGVWDQPQHF	TGTGCCAGCAGTTTAGGGGTTTGGGATCAGCCCCAGCATTTT
TRBV6-2/TRBV6-3	TRBD1	TRBJ2-7	13	.	CASRPTGNYEQYF	TGTGCCAGCAGGCCGACAGGGAACTACGAGCAGTACTTC
TRBV6-1	.	TRBJ1-5	18	many	CASSDRRGSMYSNQPQHF	TGTGCCAGCAGTGACCGCAGGGGCTCGATGTATAGCAATCAGCCCCAGCATTTT
TRBV20-1	TRBD2	TRBJ2-3	16	few	CSARDGTRHWADTQYF	TGCAGTGCTAGAGACGGGACTAGACACTGGGCAGATACGCAGTATTTT
TRBV7-9	.	TRBJ1-1	12	.	CASSRGVPEAFF	TGTGCCAGCAGCCGGGGGGTGCCTGAAGCTTTCTTT
TRBV20-1	TRBD1	TRBJ2-1	14	many	CSANRDRNNNEQFF	TGCAGTGCTAACCGGGACAGGAACAACAATGAGCAGTTCTTC
TRBV6-1	TRBD1	TRBJ2-5	14	many	CASSERGTGETQYF	TGTGCCAGCAGTGAAAGGGGGACAGGGGAGACCCAGTACTTC
TRBV24-1	.	TRBJ2-5	13	many	CATSDGSQETQYF	TGTGCCACCAGTGACGGCAGCCAAGAGACCCAGTACTTC